The T cell receptor beta chain under discussion was sequenced for a study of Ad26.COV2.S vaccination and SARS-CoV-2 variants. Germline V gene sequence: CDR1 LGHDT, CDR2 YNNKEL (reference sequence). The CDR3 sequence is 16 residues long. Germline trimming cut 6 bases from V and 10 bases from J; bases unmatched to any gene: 15. In the case of this clone: Antigen specificity is unknown. This specimen includes other DNA sequences encoding the same CDR3.

Measured with immunoSEQ multiplex PCR; TCRdb has only the in-frame clones, and not every one. The profile covers 300,000 to 400,000 clones, with less than 90% appearing a single time and around a tenth taken by the ten largest. Overall study results and limits: Individuals receiving vaccine had higher spike-specific TCR breadth than placebo recipients did. Measurements of TCR breadth and depth may have given underestimates of the total T cell responses.

Described treatment: 15 to 20 received Ad26.COV2.S at low or high dose, single or two shots; 5 received placebo; per-sample allocation not given. Collection of samples fell on day 63 after the first vaccine or placebo injection. The chain combines TRBV3-1 (or the pseudogene TRBV3-2) with TRBJ1-6, with 7 nucleotides matching TRBD1. This receptor was obtained from a person aged 18-60 years who received the Ad26.COV2.S COVID-19 vaccine or a placebo. The sequencing here drew on peripheral blood, taken in a trial of Ad26.COV2.S vaccine versus placebo. CDR3 DNA: TGTGCCAGCAGGGAGGCCACCTCAGGGGGGAACTCACCCCTCCACTTT. Amino acids: CASREATSGGNSPLHF.